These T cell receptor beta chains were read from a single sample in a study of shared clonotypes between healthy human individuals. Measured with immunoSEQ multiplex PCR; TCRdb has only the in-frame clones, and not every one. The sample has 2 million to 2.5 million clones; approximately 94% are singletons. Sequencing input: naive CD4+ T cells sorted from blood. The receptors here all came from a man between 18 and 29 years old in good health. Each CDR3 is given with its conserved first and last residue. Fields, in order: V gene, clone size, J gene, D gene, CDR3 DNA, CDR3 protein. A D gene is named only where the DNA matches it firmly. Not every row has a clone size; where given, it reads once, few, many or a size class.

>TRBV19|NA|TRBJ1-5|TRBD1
TGTGCCAGTACCCACAGGGGGTCGCAGCAGCCCCAGCATTTT
CASTHRGSQQPQHF
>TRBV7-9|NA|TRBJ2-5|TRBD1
TGTGCCAGCAGCCTTTACCGGGACAGGGACCTTTGGCAGTACTTC
CASSLYRDRDLWQYF
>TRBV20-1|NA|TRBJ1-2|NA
TGCAGTGCTAGCCGGGCCTATGGCTACACCTTC
CSASRAYGYTF
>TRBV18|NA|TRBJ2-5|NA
TGTGCCAGCTCACCAGTGGTGGAGGGAGAGACCCAGTACTTC
CASSPVVEGETQYF
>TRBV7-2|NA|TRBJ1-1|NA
TGTGCCAGCAGCTTACCCCCGGGAAACACTGAAGCTTTCTTT
CASSLPPGNTEAFF
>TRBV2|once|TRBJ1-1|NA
TGTGCCAGCAGAATAGGACAGCTGAGCTCTGAAGCTTTCTTT
CASRIGQLSSEAFF
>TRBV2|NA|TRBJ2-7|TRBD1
TGTGCCAGCAGTCCCCTCGGGACAGGGCCCTACGAGCAGTACTTC
CASSPLGTGPYEQYF
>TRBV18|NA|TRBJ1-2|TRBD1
TGTGCCAGCTCACAGGGACAGAACCTCTATGGCTACACCTTC
CASSQGQNLYGYTF
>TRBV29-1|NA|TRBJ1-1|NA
TGCAGCGTTGGGGACACCATGAACACTGAAGCTTTCTTT
CSVGDTMNTEAFF
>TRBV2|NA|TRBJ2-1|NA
TGTGCCAGCACCAGGGATACTTCAACAATGATGCAGTTCTTC
CASTRDTSTMMQFF
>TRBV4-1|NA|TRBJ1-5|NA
TGCGCCAGCAGCCAAGAAGGGGGGGGCAATGGCAATCAGCCCCAGCATTTT
CASSQEGGGNGNQPQHF
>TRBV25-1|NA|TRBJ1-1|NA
TGTGCCAGCAGTGGCTCGTGGGGTGGCACTGAAGCTTTCTTT
CASSGSWGGTEAFF
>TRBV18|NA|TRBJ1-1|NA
TGTGCCAGCTCACCAATGGACAGCCAATACACTGAAGCTTTCTTT
CASSPMDSQYTEAFF
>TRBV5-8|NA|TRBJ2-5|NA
TGTGCCAGCAGCTTGGATCCAGGGCGGGAGACCCAGTACTTC
CASSLDPGRETQYF
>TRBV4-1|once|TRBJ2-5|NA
TGCGCCAGCAGCCAGATAACTCTCGTGGAGACCCAGTACTTC
CASSQITLVETQYF
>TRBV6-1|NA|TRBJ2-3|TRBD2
TGTGCCAGCACCGGGACTAGCGGGAGCACAGATACGCAGTATTTT
CASTGTSGSTDTQYF
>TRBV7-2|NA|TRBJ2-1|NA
TGTGCCAGCAGCTTAGCGGGACACCTTTACAATGAGCAGTTCTTC
CASSLAGHLYNEQFF
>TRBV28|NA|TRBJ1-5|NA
TGTGCCACGGGGTCGGGGGATCAGCCCCAGCATTTT
CATGSGDQPQHF
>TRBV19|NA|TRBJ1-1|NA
TGTGCCAGTAGCCCATCGGTTGGAAAGGGGAACACTGAAGCTTTCTTT
CASSPSVGKGNTEAFF
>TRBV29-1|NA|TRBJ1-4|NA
TGCAGCGTCCGGCGAGAGCCCAAGGGTGAAAAACTGTTTTTT
CSVRREPKGEKLFF
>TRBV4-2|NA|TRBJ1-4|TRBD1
TGTGCCAGCAGCCGCAATACCCACAGGGGGGTAGCAACTAATGAAAAACTGTTTTTT
CASSRNTHRGVATNEKLFF
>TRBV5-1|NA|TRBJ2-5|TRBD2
TGCGCCAGCAGCCAAGAGCGACTAGCGGGGATCGGGACCCAGTACTTC
CASSQERLAGIGTQYF
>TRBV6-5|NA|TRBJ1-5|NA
TGTGCCAGCGGAGGTCGGGGGAATCAGCCCCAGCATTTT
CASGGRGNQPQHF
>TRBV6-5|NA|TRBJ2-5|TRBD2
TGTGCCAGCAACCGGGGGGGATCAATTCAAGAGACCCAGTACTTC
CASNRGGSIQETQYF
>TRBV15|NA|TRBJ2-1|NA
TGTGCCACCCACAAGGGGGAAGGCTCCTACAATGAGCAGTTCTTC
CATHKGEGSYNEQFF
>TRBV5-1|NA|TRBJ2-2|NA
TGCGCCAGCAGCCTACAGGGCGCCGGGGAGCTGTTTTTT
CASSLQGAGELFF
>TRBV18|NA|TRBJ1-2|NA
TGTGCCAGCTCACCACCTTTAAGGGGAGACTATGGCTACACCTTC
CASSPPLRGDYGYTF
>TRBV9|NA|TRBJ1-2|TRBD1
TGTGCCAGCAGCGCCGGGACAGGCCCCCACTATGGCTACACCTTC
CASSAGTGPHYGYTF
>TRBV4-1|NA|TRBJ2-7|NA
TGCGCCAGCAGCCAAGATATACAGGCGGACTACGAGCAGTACTTC
CASSQDIQADYEQYF
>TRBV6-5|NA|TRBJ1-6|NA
TGTGCCAGCAGTTCAGACGGCTCCTATAATTCACCCCTCCACTTT
CASSSDGSYNSPLHF
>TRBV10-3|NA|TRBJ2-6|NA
TGTGCCATCAGTCAATCGGCAGGGGCCAACGTCCTGACTTTC
CAISQSAGANVLTF
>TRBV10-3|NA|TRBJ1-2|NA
TGTGCCACCCAGGAAGGGGCGGAGGGCTACACCTTC
CATQEGAEGYTF
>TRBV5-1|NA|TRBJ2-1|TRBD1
TGCGCCAGCAGCTTAGCCGGGACAGGGAATGAGCAGTTCTTC
CASSLAGTGNEQFF
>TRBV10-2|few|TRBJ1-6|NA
TGCGCCAGCAGTGAGTATCAGAGACCCTCCTATAATTCACCCCTCCACTTT
CASSEYQRPSYNSPLHF
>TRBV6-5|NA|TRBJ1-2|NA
TGTGCCACCGGTGGGGGCTACACCTTC
CATGGGYTF
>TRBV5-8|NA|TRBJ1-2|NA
TGTGCCAGCAGCTTGGGCAGGTCAAGCTATGGCTACACCTTC
CASSLGRSSYGYTF
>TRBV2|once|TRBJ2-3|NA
TGTGCCAGCAGTGAGCAAGGCAGAAATACGCAGTATTTT
CASSEQGRNTQYF
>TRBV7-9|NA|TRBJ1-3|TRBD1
TGTGCCAGCAGCCTGGGACAGGGGGTGACTCTTCGCTCTGGAAACACCATATATTTT
CASSLGQGVTLRSGNTIYF
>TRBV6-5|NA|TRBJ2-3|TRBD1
TGTGCCAGCAGTACGGGACAGGGGACAGATACGCAGTATTTT
CASSTGQGTDTQYF
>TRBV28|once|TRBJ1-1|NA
TGTGCCAGCAGTTTCCGGGGCGGGAACACTGAAGCTTTCTTT
CASSFRGGNTEAFF